Reported below is one TCR beta chain. Its target is unknown. The data stem from a study of cytomegalovirus exposure and HLA in healthy donors. Findings of the study overall: Reported results showed that the classifier diagnosed cytomegalovirus status with high specificity and sensitivity. Another analysis was done later, and it associated 17,000 or so TCR beta sequences with HLA alleles at 0.05 false discovery rate. Roughly uniform depth of sequencing across donors was assumed in presence/absence analyses. Segments of the TCR beta V type were, in most cases, productive about 87% or about 30% of the time in an earlier analysis.

Amplification used 60 Vbeta primers and 13 Jbeta primers. Profiled with immunoSEQ multiplex PCR; TCRdb holds only in-frame clones, not every one. In the table there are 190,000 or so clones, 70% to 80% of which are singletons. The specimen sequenced was PBMCs. The TCR sequence derives from a male donor in good health and CMV-seropositive.

CDR3 nucleotide sequence: TGCGCCAGCGCACTGTCCGACAGGGTCTATGGCTACACCTTC. Its translation: CASALSDRVYGYTF. J is TRBJ1-2 and V is TRBV4-1; 7 bases fit TRBD1. This CDR3 comprises 14 residues. Germline V lookup: CDR1 MGHRA, CDR2 YSYEKL. V shed 8 bases, J shed 4 bases, and the junction held 10 bases outside the gene matches.